Here is one T cell receptor beta chain with its context. Antigen specificity is unknown. This sample is part of a study of cytomegalovirus exposure and HLA in healthy donors. Overall study findings and caveats: A previous analysis found most TCR beta V segments productive roughly 87% or roughly 30% of the time.

V lost 6 bases to trimming and J lost 3 bases; unmatched junction nucleotides: 9. This CDR3 has 15 residues. CDR1 is MDHEN, CDR2 SYDVKM, per germline. The PCR ran on 60 Vbeta and 13 Jbeta primers. The data were produced by immunoSEQ multiplex PCR, yet TCRdb's version contains in-frame clones alone and is incomplete. Among around 190,000 clones listed, over 75% were seen once. This TCR was sampled from a man aged 18 to 29 in good health and CMV-seronegative. The specimen was PBMCs. This rearrangement joins TRBV28 to TRBJ2-5; TRBD2 agrees at 8 bases. CDR3 residues: CASRSPGRGEETQYF. Here the CDR3 DNA reads TGTGCCAGCAGATCTCCCGGGAGGGGAGAAGAGACCCAGTACTTC. Together with reference TRBV28 and TRBJ2-5, the CDR3 gives the full variable domain: DVKVTQSSRYLVKRTGEKVFLECVQDMDHENMFWYRQDPGLGLRLIYFSYDVKMKEKGDIPEGYSVSREKKERFSLILESASTNQTSMYLCASRSPGRGEETQYFGPGTRLLVL.